The present T cell receptor beta chain was sequenced within a study of T cell responses to AZD1222 COVID-19 vaccine. With regard to this clone: As yet, its antigen is unknown. Different DNA sequences within this sample yield the same CDR3.

Produced via immunoSEQ multiplex PCR; TCRdb's table is partial and in-frame only. The table shows roughly 150,000 clones, with about 92% occurring only once. Whole-study results and caveats: Repertoire sampling was restricted to post-peak T cell response timepoints.

Second doses were pooled across both intervals (about 4 or about 12 weeks). CDR1 and CDR2 from the germline V gene are LGHDT and YNNKEL (reference sequence). Trimming took off 4 bases at V and 2 bases at J, with 12 bases between the two ends. CDR3 length equals 14 residues. The chain uses TRBV3-1 (or the pseudogene TRBV3-2) and TRBJ2-7; D is unclear. This TCR was sampled from an adult who received the AZD1222 COVID-19 vaccine. The material sequenced was peripheral blood, taken 28 days after the second AZD1222 dose. The CDR3 coding sequence is TGTGCCAGCAGCCCCGAGACGGCTACCTACGAGCAGTACTTC. Its protein is CASSPETATYEQYF.